These 15 T cell receptor beta chains were all obtained from the same sample, sequenced in a study of cytomegalovirus exposure and HLA in healthy donors. With 60 Vbeta and 13 Jbeta primers, the PCR was carried out. Profiled with immunoSEQ multiplex PCR; TCRdb holds only in-frame clones, not every one. The profile shows 150,000 or so clones, roughly 77% of them singletons. The sample consisted of PBMCs. These receptors were obtained from a man aged 30 to 45 in good health and CMV-seropositive.

The chain has TRBV28 and TRBJ2-1; 9 bases map to TRBD1. This CDR3 has 16 amino acids. The germline CDR1 and CDR2 sequences are MDHEN and SYDVKM. The J segment lost 12 bases and the V segment lost 2 bases, leaving 14 bases of the junction unmatched. In DNA, the CDR3 is TGTGCCAGCAGTTTAACCTCGCGGGGACAGGGAAGGAGGCAGTTCTTC. The encoded protein is CASSLTSRGQGRRQFF. Combining the CDR3 with reference TRBV28 and TRBJ2-1 gives the whole variable domain DVKVTQSSRYLVKRTGEKVFLECVQDMDHENMFWYRQDPGLGLRLIYFSYDVKMKEKGDIPEGYSVSREKKERFSLILESASTNQTSMYLCASSLTSRGQGRRQFFGPGTRLTVL.

The genes are TRBV28 and TRBJ2-1; 10 nucleotides line up with TRBD2. Unmatched junction bases numbered 7, after V lost 3 bases and J lost 5 bases. The length of the CDR3 is 16 residues. Germline V gene sequence: CDR1 MDHEN, CDR2 SYDVKM. CDR3 in DNA: TGTGCCAGCAGTTTCCTAGGACTAGCGGCTAACAATGAGCAGTTCTTC. Encoded protein: CASSFLGLAANNEQFF.

The chain employs TRBV9 and TRBJ1-2; D unclear. Germline CDR1 reads SGDLS; CDR2 reads YYNGEE. CDR3 length: 13 residues. V shed 1 base and J shed 7 bases, with 11 bases lying between them. CDR3 nucleotides: TGTGCCAGCAGCGTAAGTACAGCCTCTGGCTACACCTTC. Protein product: CASSVSTASGYTF.

The V call is TRBV6-1, the J call TRBJ1-6, with D possibly matching TRBD1 (5 bases). The V gene lost 4 bases and the J gene lost 6 bases, with 13 bases spanning the gap. CDR3 length: 15 amino acids. CDR1 MNHNS and CDR2 SASEGT come from the germline V gene. CDR3 bases: TGTGCCAGCAGTGTCCGGGACGGGGGTAATTCACCCCTCCACTTT. Translating it yields CASSVRDGGNSPLHF.

This clone was counted between two and nine times. The chain employs TRBV19 and TRBJ2-7, with 9 nucleotides matching TRBD1. V lost 8 bases and J lost 1; bases outside the gene matches: 3. The CDR3 contains 13 residues. Germline V gene data show CDR1 as LNHDA and CDR2 as SQIVND (reference sequence). CDR3 nucleotides: TGTGCCAGTGGGACAGGGATTTCCTACGAGCAGTACTTC. It translates to CASGTGISYEQYF.

For this clone: The identical CDR3 is also encoded by other nucleotide sequences in the sample. V is TRBV2 and J is TRBJ1-1; 8 bases are a match to TRBD1. From germline, CDR1 is SNHLY and CDR2 FYNNEI. The CDR3 is 13 residues long. Trimming at V came to 8 bases and at J to 2 bases, leaving 4 bases not matched to a gene. The CDR3 bases are TGTGCCAGCGAAGGACAGGGCAACACTGAAGCTTTCTTT. Amino acids: CASEGQGNTEAFF.

J is TRBJ2-7 and V is TRBV11-1; 14 bases are a match to TRBD2. The CDR3 totals 16 residues. Germline V gene lookup returns CDR1 SGHAT and CDR2 FQDESV (reference sequence). V trimming: 4 bases; J trimming: 4 bases; junction bases outside the gene matches: 6. CDR3 in amino acids: CASSSGTSGRIYEQYF. In DNA, the CDR3 is TGTGCCAGCAGCTCTGGGACTAGCGGGAGAATTTACGAGCAGTACTTC.

This clone is a singleton in its sample. V usage is TRBV29-1 and J usage is TRBJ1-2; D is possibly TRBD1 (5 bases). V was shortened by 6 bases and J by 6 bases, with 14 bases between the two germline ends. CDR3 size: 12 residues. The germline CDR1 and CDR2 sequences are SQVTM and ANQGSEA. DNA for the CDR3: TGCAGCGTCCTCGGGGGATTCGATGGCTACACCTTC. Translation gives CSVLGGFDGYTF. Complete variable domain (other parts from reference TRBV29-1 and TRBJ1-2): SAVISQKPSRDICQRGTSLTIQCQVDSQVTMMFWYRQQPGQSLTLIATANQGSEATYESGFVIDKFPISRPNLTFSTLTVSNMSPEDSSIYLCSVLGGFDGYTFGSGTRLTVV.

The V and J genes are TRBV9 and TRBJ2-5; 15 nucleotides match TRBD2. Germline V CDR1 and CDR2: SGDLS, YYNGEE. The CDR3 has 16 residues. V lost 4 bases, J lost 5 bases, and 6 bases stayed unmatched. CDR3 protein: CASSPGLAGGWETQYF. CDR3 DNA sequence: TGTGCCAGCAGCCCAGGACTAGCGGGAGGGTGGGAGACCCAGTACTTC.

V usage is TRBV6-5 and J usage is TRBJ2-1, with TRBD2 matching over 8 bases. CDR1 and CDR2 from the germline V gene are MNHEY and SVGAGI. V lost 2 bases and J lost 4; bases outside the gene matches: 1. This CDR3 is built from 14 residues. CDR3 DNA: TGTGCCAGCAGTTACGGCGGGAGGTACAATGAGCAGTTCTTC. Translation: CASSYGGRYNEQFF.

This sequence joins TRBV7-9 and TRBJ2-5, with D possibly matching TRBD2 (5 bases). The germline gives CDR1 SEHNR, CDR2 FQNEAQ (reference sequence). Between the trimmed V and J ends, which lost 3 bases and 0 bases, there was a span of 8 bases. The CDR3 consists of 14 residues. CDR3 protein: CASSFSSDQETQYF. The CDR3 coding sequence is TGTGCCAGCAGCTTTAGTAGCGACCAAGAGACCCAGTACTTC.

V usage is TRBV6-4 and J usage is TRBJ2-2; D remains ambiguous. Trimming left V 4 bases short and J 7 bases short, with 10 bases between. Germline CDR1 MRHNA, CDR2 SNTAGT. This CDR3 spans 13 amino acids. The CDR3 bases are TGTGCCAGCAGTGGCTACGATGGCGGGGAGCTGTTTTTT. This gives the protein CASSGYDGGELFF.

This clone was seen a handful of times. The chain carries TRBV28 and TRBJ2-1; D not resolved. V was clipped by 8 bases and J by 2 bases, with 7 bases between them. Germline CDR1 is MDHEN and CDR2 is SYDVKM. There are 12 residues in the CDR3. CDR3 coding DNA: TGTGCCAGCCAGGTGGCCTACAATGAGCAGTTCTTC. It specifies CASQVAYNEQFF.

This clone turned up a few times. The V call is TRBV9, the J call TRBJ2-5; 8 bases agree with TRBD1. The end of the DNA is better explained by TRBJ2-7, so the J call may be wrong. This CDR3 contains 14 residues. CDR1 is SGDLS and CDR2 is YYNGEE in the germline V gene. The CDR3 DNA follows: TGTGCCAGCAGCCCTCCGGACAGGGTCTACGAGCAGTACTTC. This gives the protein CASSPPDRVYEQYF.

This chain joins TRBV5-1 and TRBJ2-1, with D uncertain. From germline, CDR1 is SGHRS and CDR2 YFSETQ. The V and J ends lost 5 bases and 8 bases respectively, with 8 bases between them. This CDR3 has 11 amino acids. CDR3 nucleotides: TGCGCCAGCAGTACCCGGGATGAGCAGTTCTTC. Its protein product is CASSTRDEQFF. The complete variable domain, with remaining parts taken from reference TRBV5-1 and TRBJ2-1, reads KAGVTQTPRYLIKTRGQQVTLSCSPISGHRSVSWYQQTPGQGLQFLFEYFSETQRNKGNFPGRFSGRQFSNSRSEMNVSTLELGDSALYLCASSTRDEQFFGPGTRLTVL.